A single sample is the source of the 6 T cell receptor beta chains below, sequenced in a study of post-analysis software for immune sequencing data. General observations from the study: Among roughly 5 TRBV segments more frequent in patients than controls were TRBV5-6, TRBV5-1 and TRBV20-1.

Their antigens are not known. The TCR beta cDNA libraries carried unique molecular identifiers. TCRdb re-called the PCR reads through MiXCR, storing one row per CDR3 protein. This sample has roughly 600,000 distinct CDR3 sequences, with 44% found just once. Sequenced input: blood. These TCRs come from a girl aged 10-17 years with multiple sclerosis.

The chain joins TRBV6-5 to TRBJ2-1; D remains ambiguous. This CDR3 has 14 residues. Deletions cut 0 bases from V and 5 bases from J, with 8 bases between. Germline V CDR1 and CDR2: MNHEY, SVGAGI. CDR3 DNA: TGTGCCAGCAGTTACTCCAGGAGTAACAATGAGCAGTTCTTC. This encodes CASSYSRSNNEQFF.

This clonotype was recorded a few times. V and J are TRBV9 and TRBJ1-1; D not certain. V was pared by 4 bases and J by 1 base, with 11 bases between. Germline assignment: CDR1 SGDLS and CDR2 YYNGEE. CDR3 length: 14 amino acids. This chain's CDR3 is CASSLRPGNTEAFF. In DNA, the CDR3 is TGTGCCAGCAGCCTCCGCCCAGGGAACACTGAAGCTTTCTTT.

The gene calls are TRBV12-3 or TRBV12-4 and TRBJ1-5, with D possibly matching TRBD1 (5 bases). Trimming removed 6 bases from V and 5 bases from J, with 17 bases in between. CDR3 length: 15 amino acids. The CDR3: CASSRPGRLDQPQHF. In DNA, the CDR3 is TGTGCCAGCAGCCGGCCAGGGAGGCTCGATCAGCCCCAGCATTTT.

V gene TRBV12-3 or TRBV12-4 combines with J gene TRBJ2-7, with 12 nucleotides matching TRBD2. The CDR3 length is 15 residues. J was trimmed by 5 bases and V by 5 bases; bases with no gene match: 7. In nucleotides, the CDR3 is TGTGCCAGCAGTCCACGACTAGCGGGGGCGGACGAGCAGTACTTC. Its protein is CASSPRLAGADEQYF.

This chain uses TRBV10-3 with TRBJ2-1, with D perhaps matching TRBD2 (7 bases). Germline V lookup: CDR1 ENHRY, CDR2 SYGVKD. The CDR3 runs 14 residues. Between the trimmed V and J ends, which lost 5 bases and 5 bases, there was a span of 13 bases. CDR3: CAISRGARDNEQFF. CDR3 sequence (DNA): TGTGCCATCAGTCGGGGGGCTAGGGACAATGAGCAGTTCTTC.

V gene TRBV24-1 combines with J gene TRBJ2-1, with 7 bases fitting TRBD2. Germline trimming cut 2 bases from V and 10 bases from J; bases unmatched to any gene: 16. The CDR3 loop spans 17 amino acids. CDR1 and CDR2 (germline): KGHDR, SFDVKD. CDR3 region: CATSDSPGREPLGEQFF. CDR3 sequence (DNA): TGTGCCACCAGTGATTCCCCGGGGCGGGAGCCTCTGGGGGAGCAGTTCTTC.